These 23 T cell receptor beta chains share one sample of origin, sequenced in a study of blood T cells in healthy people across ages. The second PCR ran about 7 to 12 cycles with a sample-barcoded 5' primer and J-beta primers. TCRdb called the 5' RACE reads again in MiXCR, with one record for every CDR3 protein. The sample carries 2 million or so distinct CDR3 sequences, around 50% recorded once. Material: blood. These receptors were collected from a woman between 40 and 55 years old in good health.

In this sample, this clonotype turned up a few times. The chain is built from TRBV7-8 and TRBJ2-3, with D possibly being TRBD2 (5 bases). From germline, CDR1 is SGHVS and CDR2 FQNEAQ. V was trimmed by 7 bases and J by 2 bases, leaving 10 bases between them. This CDR3 region has 13 residues. This chain's CDR3 is CASKGSDTDTQYF. CDR3 bases: TGTGCCAGCAAGGGTAGCGACACAGATACGCAGTATTTT.

The rearrangement uses TRBV28 and TRBJ2-5; unclear D gene. Trimming left V 5 bases short and J 2 bases short, with 15 bases between. Germline CDR1 is MDHEN and CDR2 is SYDVKM. The CDR3 sequence is 15 residues long. The CDR3 nucleotides read TGTGCCAGCAGTGCTGACGTGGGATTTCAAGAGACCCAGTACTTC. Its translation: CASSADVGFQETQYF.

The chain carries TRBV5-4 and TRBJ2-1, with 8 nucleotides matching TRBD2. Germline V gene lookup returns CDR1 SGHNT and CDR2 YYREEE (reference sequence). After removal of 7 bases from V and 0 bases from J, the junction contained 9 bases not matched to a gene. The CDR3 spans 16 residues. The CDR3 sequence is CASFLRGASSYNEQFF. The DNA for the CDR3 is TGTGCCAGCTTTTTGCGGGGGGCGAGCTCCTACAATGAGCAGTTCTTC.

V gene TRBV12-3 or TRBV12-4 combines with J gene TRBJ2-7; tentative D call: TRBD2 (6 bases). The J call could be wrong; TRBJ2-5 is a better fit for the DNA end. The CDR3 contains 14 residues. The CDR3: CASSPFGTRETQYF. The CDR3 nucleotides read TGTGCCAGCAGCCCTTTTGGGACTCGGGAGACCCAGTACTTC.

The chain uses TRBV27 and TRBJ2-1; TRBD2 aligns across 14 bases. The trim removed 2 bases at V and 5 bases at J, leaving 11 bases unmatched. CDR1 is MNHEY, CDR2 SMNVEV, per germline (reference sequence). The CDR3 totals 19 residues. CDR3 DNA: TGTGCCAGCAGTTTACGAGGGACTAGCGGGGGACTGATCAACAATGAGCAGTTCTTC. Translated, it gives CASSLRGTSGGLINNEQFF.

This chain connects TRBV7-2 to TRBJ2-1; D is possibly TRBD1 or TRBD2 (6 bases each). The ends were cut back, 0 bases at V and 8 bases at J, with 14 bases in the middle. The CDR3 is 15 amino acids. Looked up from germline, CDR1 is SGHTA and CDR2 is FQGNSA. This CDR3 is CASSLAGGNVDEQFF. CDR3 coding DNA: TGTGCCAGCAGCTTAGCGGGGGGCAACGTAGATGAGCAGTTCTTC.

The chain links TRBV20-1 to TRBJ2-4; 10 nucleotides match TRBD2. The end of the DNA is better explained by TRBJ2-5, so the J call may be wrong. The CDR3 sequence is 14 residues long. Germline V gene data show CDR1 as DFQATT and CDR2 as SNEGSKA (reference sequence). The CDR3 sequence: CSARRSGGAETQYF. In DNA form, the CDR3 reads TGCAGTGCTAGAAGAAGCGGGGGGGCGGAGACCCAGTACTTC.

This clonotype showed up just once. The rearrangement joins TRBV18 to TRBJ1-6; TRBD1 matches 8 bases. Germline CDR1 reads KGHSH; CDR2 reads LQKENI. V was pared by 2 bases and J by 5 bases, with 5 bases of the junction left unmatched. This CDR3 contains 16 residues. CDR3 in DNA: TGTGCCAGCTCACCAAGGCAGGGGGCGGATAATTCACCCCTCCACTTT. It translates to CASSPRQGADNSPLHF. Variable domain in full (rest from reference TRBV18 and TRBJ1-6): NAGVMQNPRHLVRRRGQEARLRCSPMKGHSHVYWYRQLPEEGLKFMVYLQKENIIDESGMPKERFSAEFPKEGPSILRIQQVVRGDSAAYFCASSPRQGADNSPLHFGNGTRLTVT.

CDR3 loop: CASSPTTGTNQPQHF. DNA of the CDR3: TGCGCCAGCAGCCCGACGACAGGGACCAATCAGCCCCAGCATTTT. The chain is built from TRBV5-1 and TRBJ1-5; 7 bases align to TRBD1. Unmatched junction bases numbered 7, after V lost 4 bases and J lost 3 bases. Germline values: CDR1 SGHRS, CDR2 YFSETQ. The CDR3 sequence is 15 residues long. The full variable domain, in which reference TRBV5-1 and TRBJ1-5 provide the parts outside the CDR3, is KAGVTQTPRYLIKTRGQQVTLSCSPISGHRSVSWYQQTPGQGLQFLFEYFSETQRNKGNFPGRFSGRQFSNSRSEMNVSTLELGDSALYLCASSPTTGTNQPQHFGDGTRLSIL.

V usage is TRBV27 and J usage is TRBJ1-1; the match to TRBD1 covers 7 bases. The CDR3 is made up of 14 amino acids. Germline CDR1 and CDR2: MNHEY and SMNVEV (reference sequence). Trimming removed 5 bases from V and 9 bases from J; junction bases left unmatched: 12. Here the CDR3 DNA reads TGTGCCAGCAGTCCCCGAGGGGGCGATCATCAAGCTTTCTTT. Its translation: CASSPRGGDHQAFF.

V gene TRBV7-3 combines with J gene TRBJ2-1; D might be TRBD2 (6 bases). This CDR3 comprises 16 residues. Per germline, CDR1 SGHTA and CDR2 FQGTGA. V lost 5 bases, J lost 9 bases, and 23 bases lay in between. CDR3 nucleotide sequence: TGTGCCAGCAGCCCGGGGAACCCGCGGGGACGGAGTGAGCAGTTCTTC. Its protein is CASSPGNPRGRSEQFF.

This clonotype appeared a few times. The chain carries TRBV20-1 and TRBJ2-5; D assignment may be TRBD1 or TRBD2 (5 bases each). Germline V gene sequence: CDR1 DFQATT, CDR2 SNEGSKA (reference sequence). CDR3 length: 13 amino acids. Trimming took off 5 bases at V and 0 bases at J, with 10 bases between the two ends. CDR3 sequence reads: CSAARDHQETQYF. The CDR3 nucleotides are TGCAGTGCTGCCCGGGACCACCAAGAGACCCAGTACTTC.

This chain links TRBV6-5 with TRBJ2-5, with 8 bases that match TRBD2. This CDR3 comprises 15 residues. Germline V gene lookup returns CDR1 MNHEY and CDR2 SVGAGI. J was trimmed by 11 bases and V by 2 bases; bases with no gene match: 13. CDR3 region: CASSYLRGVINEQYF. The DNA for the CDR3 is TGTGCCAGCAGTTACCTGCGGGGGGTCATAAATGAGCAGTACTTC.

As to this clonotype: Possible read error: a much larger clone is one base away. V and J are TRBV11-3 and TRBJ2-7; TRBD1 matches at 7 bases. CDR3 length equals 14 residues. The germline V gene has CDR1 SGHNT and CDR2 YENEEA. V dropped 3 bases and J dropped 7; count of bases not matched to a gene: 9. DNA for the CDR3: TGTGCCAGCAGCTTCGACAGGGTGAGAAGTGAGCAGTACTTC. Protein: CASSFDRVRSEQYF.

The J gene is TRBJ1-1, the V gene TRBV14, with D possibly matching TRBD1 (5 bases). Trimming cost V 10 bases and J 1 base, with 16 bases left between them. Looked up from germline, CDR1 is SGHDN and CDR2 is FVKESK. This CDR3 has 14 residues. This chain's CDR3 is CATRRQGWNTEAFF. CDR3 sequence (DNA): TGTGCCACGAGGAGGCAGGGCTGGAACACTGAAGCTTTCTTT.

The chain carries TRBV12-3 or TRBV12-4 and TRBJ2-3; TRBD2 matches at 11 bases. The CDR3 is made up of 17 amino acids. The trim removed 7 bases at V and 4 bases at J, leaving 13 bases unmatched. The CDR3 region is CASIKLTSGVRADTQYF. CDR3 DNA: TGTGCCAGCATTAAATTGACTAGCGGGGTACGGGCAGATACGCAGTATTTT.

This clonotype has a handful of counts. The chain carries TRBV10-3 and TRBJ2-3; D uncertain. V lost 0 bases and J lost 4, with 14 bases in between. This CDR3 contains 16 residues. Per the germline V gene, CDR1 is ENHRY and CDR2 is SYGVKD. The CDR3 DNA reads as TGTGCCATCAGTGAGTCGCAACGGGTTAAAGCAGATACGCAGTATTTT. It translates to CAISESQRVKADTQYF.

The J gene is TRBJ2-5, the V gene TRBV28; 8 bases align to TRBD1. The V segment lost 5 bases and the J segment 4 bases; nucleotides outside the gene matches: 9. In germline, CDR1 is MDHEN, CDR2 SYDVKM. The CDR3 is 15 amino acids. The CDR3 region has the DNA TGTGCCAGCAGTCCCCGGACAGGGTCCCCAGAGACCCAGTACTTC. Translating it yields CASSPRTGSPETQYF.

This CDR3 reads CASNPSGAPTDTQYF. The DNA of the CDR3 is TGTGCCAGCAACCCTAGCGGGGCCCCCACAGATACGCAGTATTTT. V gene TRBV12-3 or TRBV12-4 combines with J gene TRBJ2-3; 9 nucleotides line up with TRBD2. This CDR3 comprises 15 residues. Unmatched junction bases numbered 7, after V lost 7 bases and J lost 2 bases.

This clonotype was picked up one time. This chain uses TRBV9 with TRBJ2-2; 8 nucleotides line up with TRBD2. The trim removed 0 bases at V and 5 bases at J, leaving 6 bases unmatched. The CDR3 sequence is 16 residues long. Germline CDR1 and CDR2: SGDLS and YYNGEE. This CDR3 is CASSVVSGGRTGELFF. The CDR3 DNA follows: TGTGCCAGCAGCGTAGTCAGCGGGGGCAGGACCGGGGAGCTGTTTTTT.

This clonotype was seen more than once but under ten times. This chain connects TRBV28 to TRBJ2-5; possible D gene TRBD2, 6 bases. Trimming took off 9 bases at V and 11 bases at J, with 19 bases between the two ends. Looked up from germline, CDR1 is MDHEN and CDR2 is SYDVKM. There are 12 residues in the CDR3. The CDR3 nucleotides are TGTGCCAGTACGGACCGGCTTCGGGAGCAGTACTTC. It encodes CASTDRLREQYF.

The V and J genes are TRBV7-3 and TRBJ2-5; possible D gene TRBD2, 6 bases. V was clipped by 2 bases and J by 3 bases, with 13 bases between them. The CDR3 is 15 residues long. The germline V gene has CDR1 SGHTA and CDR2 FQGTGA. CDR3 bases: TGTGCCAGCAGCTTATCGGGGGTTCAAAAAGAGACCCAGTACTTC. It is translated as CASSLSGVQKETQYF.

This clonotype was seen more than once but under ten times. The genes are TRBV10-3 and TRBJ2-7; weak D call: TRBD2 (6 bases). Trimming removed 0 bases at V and 1 base at J, with 10 bases between. Looked up from germline, CDR1 is ENHRY and CDR2 is SYGVKD. The CDR3 is 15 residues long. In DNA, the CDR3 is TGTGCCATCAGTGAGTCCGGAGGGTTTTCCTACGAGCAGTACTTC. It specifies CAISESGGFSYEQYF.